Listed below are T cell receptor beta chains from one sample, sequenced in a study of beta chain features in type 1 diabetes. Profiled with immunoSEQ multiplex PCR; TCRdb holds only in-frame clones, not every one. The sample has approximately 600,000 clones; around 12% are singletons. The specimen sequenced was naive CD4+ T cells from blood. The receptors were sampled from a man aged 30-40 years with type 1 diabetes. Each CDR3 is given with its conserved first and last residue. The D gene is left open where the match is weak. Only part of the rows carry a size: once, few, many, or a class if the clone is expanded.

abundance	d_gene	v_gene	j_gene	CDR3nt	CDR3aa
-	-	TRBV25-1	TRBJ1-6	TGTGCCAGCAGTGAATACAGGGGCGAAAATTCACCCCTCCACTTT	CASSEYRGENSPLHF
few	TRBD2	TRBV7-6	TRBJ2-7	TGTGCCAGCAGCTCCACCCTAGCGGGGGGACCCTACGAGCAGTACTTC	CASSSTLAGGPYEQYF
few	-	TRBV4-3	TRBJ2-2	TGCGCCAGCAGCCAACGTCCCCTTGCCGGGGAGCTGTTTTTT	CASSQRPLAGELFF
few	-	TRBV25-1	TRBJ2-7	TGTGCCAGCAGTGAGCCACGGACAACCTACGAGCAGTACTTC	CASSEPRTTYEQYF
once	-	TRBV7-2	TRBJ2-7	TGTGCCAGCAGCTTGTTTCGGGGCGAGCAGTACTTC	CASSLFRGEQYF
-	-	TRBV7-9	TRBJ2-7	TGTGCCAGCAGCTTAATAGCGTCAGGGGCCCACGAGCAGTACTTC	CASSLIASGAHEQYF
few	-	TRBV11-2	TRBJ2-3	TGTGCCAGCAGCTCCACAGATACGCAGTATTTT	CASSSTDTQYF
-	-	TRBV18	TRBJ2-1	TGTGCCAGCTCACCCGATCGGGCCAATGAGCAGTTCTTC	CASSPDRANEQFF
-	TRBD2	TRBV6-5	TRBJ2-7	TGTGCCAGCAGTTACTCGGGACTAGTATGGGCCTACGAGCAGTACTTC	CASSYSGLVWAYEQYF
-	TRBD1	TRBV2	TRBJ1-1	TGTGCCAGCAGCCCCGGGGGGACAGGACAAACTGAAGCTTTCTTT	CASSPGGTGQTEAFF
few	-	TRBV5-6	TRBJ1-1	TGTGCCAGCAGCTTGGTTGGCAGCCAAGCTTTCTTT	CASSLVGSQAFF
-	-	TRBV6-1	TRBJ2-3	TGTGCCAGCACCCCAGGGGGGGGCACAGATACGCAGTATTTT	CASTPGGGTDTQYF
-	TRBD1	TRBV6-4	TRBJ1-1	TGTGCCAGCAGTACGACAGGGGGCACTGAAGCTTTCTTT	CASSTTGGTEAFF
few	TRBD2	TRBV25-1	TRBJ2-7	TGTGCCAGCAGTGCGACTAGCACAAAGCAGTACTTC	CASSATSTKQYF
-	TRBD1	TRBV18	TRBJ1-2	TGTGCCAGCTCACCACGGACCTGGGGACAGGACTATGGCTACACCTTC	CASSPRTWGQDYGYTF
few	-	TRBV6-6	TRBJ1-1	TGTGCCAGCAGGCCGGGGGGGAGCGGGACTGAAGCTTTCTTT	CASRPGGSGTEAFF
few	-	TRBV19	TRBJ1-5	TGTGCCAGTAGTCAGGGGTTGGGCCAGCCCCAGCATTTT	CASSQGLGQPQHF
-	-	TRBV7-2	TRBJ1-2	TGTGCCAGCAGCTCTTCTATAATAAAAAACTATGGCTACACCTTC	CASSSSIIKNYGYTF
few	TRBD2	TRBV5-1	TRBJ2-3	TGCGCCAGCAGCTTGGTTCTAGCGGGGATCACAGATACGCAGTATTTT	CASSLVLAGITDTQYF
-	TRBD1	TRBV9	TRBJ2-3	TGTGCCAGCAGCGTAGAGGGGGCATCAGATACGCAGTATTTT	CASSVEGASDTQYF
few	-	TRBV9	TRBJ2-1	TGTGCCAGCAGCGTAGCTAGGTGGTCTGAAGAGCAGTTCTTC	CASSVARWSEEQFF
-	TRBD1	TRBV28	TRBJ1-6	TGTGCCAGCTTGACAGGGCCGAGGGATTCACCCCTCCACTTT	CASLTGPRDSPLHF
few	TRBD2	TRBV7-2	TRBJ2-3	TGTGCCAGCAGCACTTTAGCGGGGCGTAGCACAGATACGCAGTATTTT	CASSTLAGRSTDTQYF
few	-	TRBV5-6	TRBJ2-3	TGTGCCAGCAGCCGAGGGGAGGTTACAGATACGCAGTATTTT	CASSRGEVTDTQYF
-	TRBD1	TRBV4-3	TRBJ2-4	TGCGCCAGCAGCCAAATAAGCTGGGGACAGGGACAAAACATTCAGTACTTC	CASSQISWGQGQNIQYF
few	-	TRBV2	TRBJ1-2	TGTGCCAGCAGTGAACGAAGTACGGAGACCTTC	CASSERSTETF
few	TRBD1	TRBV14	TRBJ1-2	TGTGCCAGCAGCCAAGCAACAGGGGTGAGGGGCTACACCTTC	CASSQATGVRGYTF
-	-	TRBV6-5	TRBJ1-1	TGTGCCAGCAGTTACGCCGGGAGGAACACTGAAGCTTTCTTT	CASSYAGRNTEAFF
-	-	TRBV30	TRBJ1-2	TGTGCCTGGAGGGCCCCCGGGGCGGGCTATGGCTACACCTTC	CAWRAPGAGYGYTF
-	-	TRBV2	TRBJ1-3	TGTGCCAGCAGTGAACAACTCTCTGGAAACACCATATATTTT	CASSEQLSGNTIYF
few	TRBD1	TRBV2	TRBJ1-2	TGTGCCAGCAATGACCAGGGGGCACCCTATGGCTACACCTTC	CASNDQGAPYGYTF
few	-	TRBV5-1	TRBJ1-2	TGCGCCAGCAGCTTGGACCACCGGAACGTACGTGGCTACACCTTC	CASSLDHRNVRGYTF
-	TRBD1	TRBV7-9	TRBJ2-7	TGTGCCAGCAGCCTACACGGACAGGGTGATTACGAGCAGTACTTC	CASSLHGQGDYEQYF
-	TRBD1	TRBV5-6	TRBJ1-1	TGTGCCAGCAGCTCGGGACAGGGGGACACTGAAGCTTTCTTT	CASSSGQGDTEAFF
-	TRBD1	TRBV30	TRBJ1-4	TGTGCCTGGAGTACCGGGACAGGGTATGAAAAACTGTTTTTT	CAWSTGTGYEKLFF
-	TRBD1	TRBV27	TRBJ1-6	TGTGCCAGCACCCTAGGACAGGGGTTTTCACCCCTCCACTTT	CASTLGQGFSPLHF
few	-	TRBV18	TRBJ2-2	TGTGCCAGCTCTCCACAGGAGGCCGGGGAGCTGTTTTTT	CASSPQEAGELFF
few	-	TRBV9	TRBJ1-2	TGTGCCAGCAACATCAGCCCCACAGCTAACTATGGCTACACCTTC	CASNISPTANYGYTF
few	-	TRBV6-6	TRBJ1-1	TGTGCCAGCAGTTACGAGAGGGCCGAAGCTTTCTTT	CASSYERAEAFF
-	-	TRBV12-5	TRBJ1-2	TGTGCTAGTGGTGGCGGGACTGAGTATGGCTACACCTTC	CASGGGTEYGYTF
-	TRBD2	TRBV29-1	TRBJ2-5	TGCAGCGTTGCTAGCGGGGGGCCGGAGCAGTACTTC	CSVASGGPEQYF
few	-	TRBV4-3	TRBJ2-5	TGCGCCAGCAGCCGAAGGGACCGGAGTACCCAGTACTTC	CASSRRDRSTQYF
few	TRBD2	TRBV10-3	TRBJ2-3	TGTGCCATCAGGACTAGCGGGGATACAGATACGCAGTATTTT	CAIRTSGDTDTQYF
few	TRBD2	TRBV11-3	TRBJ2-1	TGTGCCAGCAGCTTAGGACTAGCGGCCTACAATGAGCAGTTCTTC	CASSLGLAAYNEQFF
-	-	TRBV7-2	TRBJ1-1	TGTGCCAGCAGAGCCACAGGGAACACTGAAGCTTTCTTT	CASRATGNTEAFF